This T cell receptor (beta chain) was retrieved from a study of blood T cell repertoires in COVID-19. Germline assignment: CDR1 KGHSH and CDR2 LQKENI. CDR3 length: 16 amino acids. Trimming cost V 3 bases and J 0 bases, with 9 bases left between them. Participants were aged about 18 to 100 years, lived in 25 or so US areas, and enrolled virtually. On this clone: Other nucleotide sequences from this sample produce the same CDR3.

Method: immunoSEQ multiplex PCR; TCRdb's copy keeps in-frame clones and lacks some. Here the sample spans a few hundred thousand clones, 92% being singletons. This TCR derives from a woman in her twenties or thirties who had recovered from COVID-19. The sample consisted of PBMCs or T cells enriched from blood (not recorded which). This chain joins TRBV18 and TRBJ1-6; no clear D. CDR3: CASSPAGSSYNSPLHF. The CDR3, as DNA: TGTGCCAGCTCACCGGCGGGCAGCTCCTATAATTCACCCCTCCACTTT.